This section outlines one T cell receptor (beta chain) sequence together with its context. Its target is unknown. Germline CDR1 reads MGHDK; CDR2 reads SYGVNS. V shed 4 bases and J 8 bases; nucleotides not matched to a gene: 1. This CDR3 is 12 amino acids long. The record originates from a study of cytomegalovirus exposure and HLA in healthy donors. Notes on the study in general: Roughly 170 TCR beta chains were listed as cytomegalovirus-associated.

The PCR employed 60 Vbeta primers together with 13 Jbeta primers. The data were produced by immunoSEQ multiplex PCR, yet TCRdb's version contains in-frame clones alone and is incomplete. The sample carries more than 100,000 clones, 72% recorded once. The J gene is TRBJ2-2, the V gene TRBV25-1, with 7 bases that match TRBD1. The receptor comes from a middle-aged man in good health and CMV-seropositive. The sequenced material came from PBMCs. Here the CDR3 DNA reads TGTGCCAGCAGTGGACAGGGAGGGGAGCTGTTTTTT. This gives the protein CASSGQGGELFF.